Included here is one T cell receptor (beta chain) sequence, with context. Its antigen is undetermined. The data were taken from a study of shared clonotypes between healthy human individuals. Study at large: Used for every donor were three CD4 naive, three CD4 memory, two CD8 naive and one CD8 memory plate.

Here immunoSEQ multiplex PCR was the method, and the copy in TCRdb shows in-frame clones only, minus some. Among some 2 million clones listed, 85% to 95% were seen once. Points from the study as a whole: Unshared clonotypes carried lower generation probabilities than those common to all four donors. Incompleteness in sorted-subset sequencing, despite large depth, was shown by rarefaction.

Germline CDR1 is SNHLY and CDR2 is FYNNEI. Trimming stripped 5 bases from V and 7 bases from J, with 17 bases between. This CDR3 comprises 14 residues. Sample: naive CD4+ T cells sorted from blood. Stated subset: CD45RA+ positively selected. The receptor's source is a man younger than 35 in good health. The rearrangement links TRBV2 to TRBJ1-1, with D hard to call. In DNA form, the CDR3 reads TGTGCCAGCAGTTTCACACGTTTTACTGGTGAAGCTTTCTTT. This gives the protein CASSFTRFTGEAFF.